The rows below give T cell receptor beta chains drawn from one sample of a study of PD-L1 blockade in urothelial cancer. Some clones are missing from TCRdb's copy, which holds only in-frame ones; the method was immunoSEQ multiplex PCR. In the table there are fewer than 85,000 clones, 84% of which are singletons. Sequencing used PBMCs, obtained around atezolizumab (anti-PD-L1) treatment. The receptors were sampled from a woman in her seventies with urothelial cancer. CDR3s leave out the opening cysteine and the closing phenylalanine or tryptophan. A D gene is named only where the DNA matches it firmly.

>TRBD2|TRBJ2-7|TRBV18
ASSPPGLGAYEQY
>NA|TRBJ1-6|TRBV19
ASSSTGGESPLH
>NA|TRBJ2-5|TRBV5-1
ASKRTGISQETQY
>NA|TRBJ1-3|TRBV2
ASSSWTSGNTIY
>NA|TRBJ1-6|TRBV5-1
ASSPTAGNNSPLH
>NA|TRBJ2-2|TRBV5-5
ASSFSPGGVGGELF
>NA|TRBJ1-3|TRBV15
ATSREEVTSGNTIY
>TRBD1|TRBJ2-1|TRBV6-1
ASSEIGRNRGYNEQF
>NA|TRBJ1-5|TRBV5-1
ASSLGAPGNQPQH
>NA|TRBJ1-1|TRBV10-3
AISDSDSLQH
>NA|TRBJ2-1|TRBV6-5
ASSLTGFGEQF
>NA|TRBJ1-5|TRBV27
ASSPQGGGQPQH
>NA|TRBJ1-2|TRBV19
ASSLRRQDYGYT
>NA|TRBJ1-2|TRBV2
ASSGGSGGYT
>TRBD2|TRBJ2-1|TRBV4-1
ASSQEPTAGGPGGNEQF
>NA|TRBJ1-1|TRBV2
ASEADQNTEAF
>TRBD1|TRBJ2-7|TRBV5-1
ASSLQGAGSYEQY
>TRBD2|TRBJ2-6|TRBV5-1
ASSLGRDSGANVLT
>NA|TRBJ2-7|TRBV5-1
ASSLGVDGRNYEQY
>NA|TRBJ1-4|TRBV30
AWTGTLGEKLF
>TRBD1|TRBJ2-7|TRBV18
ASSPTRDRAGEQY